These T cell receptor beta chains were read from a single sample in a study of shared clonotypes between healthy human individuals. The method was immunoSEQ multiplex PCR; TCRdb's version includes in-frame clones alone and lacks a portion of them. The data show some 490,000 clones, 60% to 80% seen once. Sequencing used PBMCs. The receptors here all came from a woman in her forties in good health. Some clones in this sample may be carry-over from other donors' samples. The CDR3 runs from the conserved cysteine through the conserved F or W. The D gene is left open where the match is weak. Clone size is stated in some rows and not others, as once, few, many or a class when expanded.

TRBV6-1	NA	TRBJ1-2	NA	TGTGCCAGCAGTACCCGGGACTTATCCCGTTTCGTCACCTTC	CASSTRDLSRFVTF
TRBV18	NA	TRBJ2-7	TRBD2	TGTGCCAGCTCACTCCCGACTAGCGCTTCCTACGAGCAGTACTTC	CASSLPTSASYEQYF
TRBV7-3	NA	TRBJ2-3	TRBD2	TGTGCCAGCAGTCCAGATGGGCTAGCGGGAGGTAATACGCAGTATTTT	CASSPDGLAGGNTQYF
TRBV7-6	NA	TRBJ2-7	NA	TGTGCCAGCAGCCCTTGGACCGGCGAGCAGTACTTC	CASSPWTGEQYF
TRBV20-1	NA	TRBJ2-7	NA	TGCAGTGCTTCCCGGGGTGTTGAGCAGTACTTC	CSASRGVEQYF
TRBV9	once	TRBJ2-5	NA	TGTGCCAGCAGCGTAGTAGGGACACGACAAGAGACCCAGTACTTC	CASSVVGTRQETQYF
TRBV7-9	NA	TRBJ2-3	NA	TGTGCCAGCAGCTTTCCCAGCGGTACCACAGATACGCAGTATTTT	CASSFPSGTTDTQYF
TRBV6-6	NA	TRBJ2-7	TRBD1	TGTGCCAGCAGTTCACAGGGGAGCTCCTACGAGCAGTACTTC	CASSSQGSSYEQYF
TRBV4-3	NA	TRBJ1-2	NA	TGCGCCAGCAGCCAAGCCCCCTTCAATGACAGGCTGAACTATGGCTACACCTTC	CASSQAPFNDRLNYGYTF
TRBV6-6	NA	TRBJ2-1	NA	TGTGCCAGCAGGCCCGCGGGTAGCGGACTCTACAATGAGCAGTTCTTC	CASRPAGSGLYNEQFF
TRBV7-2	NA	TRBJ2-1	NA	TGTGCCAGCAGCTTAGCCAGGGGAGATGAGCAGTTCTTC	CASSLARGDEQFF
TRBV7-9	many	TRBJ1-1	TRBD1	TGTGCCAGCAGCCAAACAGGGACAGGTCAAGCTTTCTTT	CASSQTGTGQAFF
TRBV5-1	NA	TRBJ2-7	TRBD2	TGCGCCAGCAGCCCGACTAGCTCCCCCTACGAGCAGTACTTC	CASSPTSSPYEQYF
TRBV4-1	NA	TRBJ2-7	TRBD1	TGCGCCAGCAGCTACCGGGGACAGTCCTACGAGCAGTACTTC	CASSYRGQSYEQYF
TRBV28	NA	TRBJ2-1	NA	TGTGCCAGCTGTAAGAAGACCTCCTACAATGAGCAGTTCTTC	CASCKKTSYNEQFF
TRBV7-9	NA	TRBJ2-1	TRBD2	TGTGCCAGCAGCTTAGCGAGAAGTAAGCGGGGCTACAATGAGCAGTTCTTC	CASSLARSKRGYNEQFF
TRBV5-4	NA	TRBJ2-1	TRBD2	TGTGCCAGCAGCCGCGGAAGGACTAGCGAGAGGGATGAGCAGTTCTTC	CASSRGRTSERDEQFF
TRBV7-8	NA	TRBJ1-1	NA	TGTGCCAGCAGCCAGCGCCCGCCCGGGGGGGGGAACACTGAAGCTTTCTTT	CASSQRPPGGGNTEAFF
TRBV7-2	once	TRBJ2-7	TRBD2	TGTGCCAGCAGCTTAGCGCTAGCGGGAGTTGGGATCGAGCAGTACTTC	CASSLALAGVGIEQYF
TRBV19	NA	TRBJ2-7	NA	TGTGCCAGTAGTATGGTCAGGAGCTCCTACGAGCAGTACTTC	CASSMVRSSYEQYF
TRBV27	NA	TRBJ2-1	TRBD2	TGTGCCAGCAGTTTACCCCTAGCGGGACACAATGAGCAGTTCTTC	CASSLPLAGHNEQFF
TRBV29-1	NA	TRBJ2-7	NA	TGCAGCGTTGGGACATCTGGCTCCTACGAGCAGTACTTC	CSVGTSGSYEQYF
TRBV6-1	NA	TRBJ1-2	TRBD1	TGTGCCAGCAGTGGTCCTCTAGGGGGCCCCCCAGGATATGGCTACACCTTC	CASSGPLGGPPGYGYTF
TRBV7-2	NA	TRBJ2-7	TRBD2	TGTGCCAGCAGCTTAGTCTTAGCGGGAGGGTCTAACGAGCAGTACTTC	CASSLVLAGGSNEQYF
TRBV11-2	NA	TRBJ2-5	NA	TGTGCCAGCAGCTTTGGTTTCCAAGAGACCCAGTACTTC	CASSFGFQETQYF
TRBV18	NA	TRBJ2-7	TRBD2	TGTGCCAGCTCACCACCGGCGGGAGATTCCTACGAGCAGTACTTC	CASSPPAGDSYEQYF
TRBV7-8	NA	TRBJ1-5	NA	TGTGCCAGCAGCTTATGGGGGGGTGGGTATAGCAATCAGCCCCAGCATTTT	CASSLWGGGYSNQPQHF
TRBV15	once	TRBJ1-2	TRBD1	TGTGCCACCAGCACGCTTGGGAGAACCGGGACAGATAACTATGGCTACACCTTC	CATSTLGRTGTDNYGYTF
TRBV28	NA	TRBJ2-7	TRBD2	TGTGCCAGCAGCCAGTTAGCGGGAGGGCTTTTCTACGAGCAGTACTTC	CASSQLAGGLFYEQYF
TRBV5-1	NA	TRBJ1-2	NA	TGCGCCAGCAGGGGAGGACACGACTCGGCTGGCTACACCTTC	CASRGGHDSAGYTF
TRBV4-2	NA	TRBJ2-2	NA	TGTGCCAGCAGCCAAGATCAAAGGGTGGACGGGGAGCTGTTTTTT	CASSQDQRVDGELFF
TRBV2	NA	TRBJ2-7	NA	TGTGCCAGCACCCTTAATACTCGCTACGAGCAGTACTTC	CASTLNTRYEQYF
TRBV19	once	TRBJ2-7	TRBD1	TGTGCCAGTAGGTCCCGGGACAGGGGGCTTGGCGAGCAGTACTTC	CASRSRDRGLGEQYF